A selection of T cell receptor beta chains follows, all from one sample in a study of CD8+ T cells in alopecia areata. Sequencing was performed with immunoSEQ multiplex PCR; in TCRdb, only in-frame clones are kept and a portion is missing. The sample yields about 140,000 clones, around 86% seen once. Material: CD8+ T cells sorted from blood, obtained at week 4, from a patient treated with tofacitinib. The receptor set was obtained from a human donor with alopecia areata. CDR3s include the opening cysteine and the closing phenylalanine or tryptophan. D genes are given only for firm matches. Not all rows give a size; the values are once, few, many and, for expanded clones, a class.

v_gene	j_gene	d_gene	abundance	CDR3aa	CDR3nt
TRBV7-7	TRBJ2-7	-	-	CASSDGRSEQYF	TGTGCTAGCAGCGACGGTAGGAGCGAGCAGTACTTC
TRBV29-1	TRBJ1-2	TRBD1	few	CSVGSGTGGDYGYTF	TGCAGCGTAGGTTCCGGGACAGGGGGCGACTATGGCTACACCTTC
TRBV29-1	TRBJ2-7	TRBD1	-	CSVDRGGEQYF	TGCAGCGTAGACAGGGGAGGAGAGCAGTACTTC
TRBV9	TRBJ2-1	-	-	CASSVVAVDNEQFF	TGTGCCAGCAGCGTAGTCGCGGTCGACAATGAGCAGTTCTTC
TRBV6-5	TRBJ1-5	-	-	CASSYGGNQPQHF	TGTGCCAGCAGTTATGGAGGTAATCAGCCCCAGCATTTT
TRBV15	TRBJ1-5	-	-	CATSRDLGNQPQHF	TGTGCCACCAGCAGAGATTTGGGGAATCAGCCCCAGCATTTT
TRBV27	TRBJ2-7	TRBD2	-	CASSLAGVGEQYF	TGTGCCAGCAGTCTAGCGGGAGTAGGTGAGCAGTACTTC
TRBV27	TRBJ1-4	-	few	CASSFQGTTNEKLFF	TGTGCCAGCAGTTTCCAGGGAACAACTAATGAAAAACTGTTTTTT
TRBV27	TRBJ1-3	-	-	CASSLFWEAGNTIYF	TGTGCCAGCAGTTTATTCTGGGAAGCTGGAAACACCATATATTTT
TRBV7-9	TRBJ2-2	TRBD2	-	CASSNRLAGVVANTGELFF	TGTGCCAGCAGCAATAGACTAGCGGGGGTAGTGGCGAACACCGGGGAGCTGTTTTTT
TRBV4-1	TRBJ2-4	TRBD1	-	CASSPHTRGLGNIQYF	TGCGCCAGCAGCCCTCATACCAGGGGGCTCGGGAACATTCAGTACTTC
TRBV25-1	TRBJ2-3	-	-	CASSLSADTQYF	TGTGCCAGCAGTTTGTCCGCAGATACGCAGTATTTT
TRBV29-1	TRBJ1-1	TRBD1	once	CSVDPKHGQGSLKTEAFF	TGCAGCGTTGACCCTAAACATGGACAGGGGAGTCTGAAGACTGAAGCTTTCTTT
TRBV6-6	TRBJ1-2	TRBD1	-	CATHSTGTGGNGYTF	TGTGCCACCCATTCCACCGGGACAGGGGGGAATGGCTACACCTTC